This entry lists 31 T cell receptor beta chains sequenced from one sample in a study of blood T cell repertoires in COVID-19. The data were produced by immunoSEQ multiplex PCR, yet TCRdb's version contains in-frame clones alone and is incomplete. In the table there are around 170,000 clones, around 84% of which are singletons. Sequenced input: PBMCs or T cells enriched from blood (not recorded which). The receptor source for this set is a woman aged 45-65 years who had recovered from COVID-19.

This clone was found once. CDR3 protein: CASSSSLEPGEQYF. The CDR3 DNA reads TGTGCCAGCAGCTCCTCTTTAGAACCGGGCGAGCAGTACTTC. The chain combines TRBV11-3 with TRBJ2-7; no clear D gene. V shed 4 bases and J shed 6 bases, with 16 bases lying between them. The germline CDR1 and CDR2 sequences are SGHNT and YENEEA. The CDR3 spans 14 residues.

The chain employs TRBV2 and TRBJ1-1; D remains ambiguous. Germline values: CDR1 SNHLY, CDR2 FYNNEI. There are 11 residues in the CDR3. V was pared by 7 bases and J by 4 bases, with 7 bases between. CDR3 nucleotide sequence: TGTGCCAGCAAGAGGAGCACTGAAGCTTTCTTT. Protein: CASKRSTEAFF.

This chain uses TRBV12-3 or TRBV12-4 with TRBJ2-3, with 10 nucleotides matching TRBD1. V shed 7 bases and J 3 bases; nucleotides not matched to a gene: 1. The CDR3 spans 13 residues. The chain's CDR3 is CASKGQGTDTQYF. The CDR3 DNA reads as TGTGCCAGCAAGGGACAGGGGACAGATACGCAGTATTTT.

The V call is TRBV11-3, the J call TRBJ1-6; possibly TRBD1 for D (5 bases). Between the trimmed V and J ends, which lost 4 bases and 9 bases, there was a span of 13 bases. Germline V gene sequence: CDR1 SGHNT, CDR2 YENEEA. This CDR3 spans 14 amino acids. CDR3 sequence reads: CASSSQAGGSPLHF. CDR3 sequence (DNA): TGTGCCAGCAGCTCTCAGGCCGGGGGTTCACCCCTCCACTTT.

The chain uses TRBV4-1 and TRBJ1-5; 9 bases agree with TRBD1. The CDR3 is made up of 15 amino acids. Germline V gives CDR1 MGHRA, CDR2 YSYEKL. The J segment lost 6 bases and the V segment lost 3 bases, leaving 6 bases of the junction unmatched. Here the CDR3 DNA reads TGCGCCAGCAGCCAGGACAGGGGAGGAGGTCAGCCCCAGCATTTT. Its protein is CASSQDRGGGQPQHF.

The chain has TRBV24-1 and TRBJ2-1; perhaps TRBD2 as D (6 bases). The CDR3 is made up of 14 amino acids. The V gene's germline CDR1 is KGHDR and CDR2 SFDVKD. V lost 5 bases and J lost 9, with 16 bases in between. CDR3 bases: TGTGCCACCAGTGTAGTCGGGGGAATCGGTGAGCAGTTCTTC. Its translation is CATSVVGGIGEQFF.

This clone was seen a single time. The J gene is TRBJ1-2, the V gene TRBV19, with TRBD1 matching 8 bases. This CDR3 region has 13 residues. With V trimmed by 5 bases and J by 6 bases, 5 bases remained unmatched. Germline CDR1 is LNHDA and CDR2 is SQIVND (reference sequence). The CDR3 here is CASSGRQGNGYTF. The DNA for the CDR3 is TGTGCCAGTAGTGGCAGACAGGGGAATGGCTACACCTTC.

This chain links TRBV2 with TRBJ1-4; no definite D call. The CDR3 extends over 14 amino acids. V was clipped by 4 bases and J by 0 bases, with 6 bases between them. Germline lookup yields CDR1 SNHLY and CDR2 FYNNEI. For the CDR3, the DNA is TGTGCCAGCAGTGTTAGTGCAACTAATGAAAAACTGTTTTTT. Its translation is CASSVSATNEKLFF.

The CDR3 spells CASSYARQSFF. The CDR3 nucleotides read TGTGCCAGCAGTTACGCCAGACAGTCTTTCTTT. The rearrangement uses TRBV6-2 or TRBV6-3 and TRBJ1-1; maybe TRBD1 (5 bases). The CDR3 is made up of 11 amino acids. The V gene's germline CDR1 is MNHEY and CDR2 SVGEGT. The germline V and J ends were trimmed by 2 bases and 12 bases, with 10 bases remaining between them.

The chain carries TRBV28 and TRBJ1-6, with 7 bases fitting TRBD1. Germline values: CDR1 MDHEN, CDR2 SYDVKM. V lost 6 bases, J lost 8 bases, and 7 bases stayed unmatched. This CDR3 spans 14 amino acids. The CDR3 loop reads CASRGGQSYSPLHF. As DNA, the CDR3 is TGTGCCAGCAGGGGGGGACAGTCTTATTCACCCCTCCACTTT.

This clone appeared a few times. The CDR3 loop is CASLDGLAGGPGELFF. CDR3 DNA: TGTGCCAGCCTCGATGGACTAGCGGGAGGTCCCGGGGAGCTGTTTTTT. The chain employs TRBV3-1 (or the pseudogene TRBV3-2) and TRBJ2-2; 14 nucleotides align to TRBD2. The CDR3 totals 16 residues. The trim removed 8 bases at V and 6 bases at J, leaving 8 bases unmatched. The germline V gene has CDR1 LGHDT and CDR2 YNNKEL (reference sequence).

CDR3: CASSQGFQGGYGYTF. For the CDR3, the DNA is TGTGCCAGCAGCCAAGGTTTTCAGGGAGGCTATGGCTACACCTTC. The chain combines TRBV3-1 (or the pseudogene TRBV3-2) with TRBJ1-2, with D perhaps matching TRBD1 (5 bases). The CDR3 consists of 15 residues. V was shortened by 1 base and J by 4 bases, with 13 bases between the two germline ends. The germline V gene has CDR1 LGHDT and CDR2 YNNKEL (reference sequence).

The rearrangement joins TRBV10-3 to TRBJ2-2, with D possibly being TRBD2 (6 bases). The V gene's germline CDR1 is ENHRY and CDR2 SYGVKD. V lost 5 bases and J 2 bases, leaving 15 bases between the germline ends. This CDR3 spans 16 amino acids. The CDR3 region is CAISKGAGLNTGELFF. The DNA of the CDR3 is TGTGCCATCAGTAAAGGGGCGGGACTCAACACCGGGGAGCTGTTTTTT.

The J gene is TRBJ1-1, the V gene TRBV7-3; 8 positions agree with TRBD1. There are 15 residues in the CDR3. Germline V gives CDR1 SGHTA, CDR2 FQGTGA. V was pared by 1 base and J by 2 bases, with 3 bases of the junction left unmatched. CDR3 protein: CASSLNGQGNTEAFF. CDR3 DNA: TGTGCCAGCAGCTTAAATGGACAGGGCAACACTGAAGCTTTCTTT.

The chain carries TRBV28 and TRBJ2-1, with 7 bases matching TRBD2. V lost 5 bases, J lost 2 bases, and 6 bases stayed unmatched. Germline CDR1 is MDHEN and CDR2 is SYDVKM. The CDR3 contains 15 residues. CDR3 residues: CASSLAGETYNEQFF. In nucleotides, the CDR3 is TGTGCCAGCAGTCTCGCGGGAGAGACCTACAATGAGCAGTTCTTC.

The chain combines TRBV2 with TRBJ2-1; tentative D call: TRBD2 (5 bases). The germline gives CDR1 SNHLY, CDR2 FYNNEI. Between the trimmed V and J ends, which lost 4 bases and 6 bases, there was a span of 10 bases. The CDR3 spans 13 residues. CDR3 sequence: CASSGGLPNEQFF. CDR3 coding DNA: TGTGCCAGCAGTGGAGGGCTTCCCAATGAGCAGTTCTTC.

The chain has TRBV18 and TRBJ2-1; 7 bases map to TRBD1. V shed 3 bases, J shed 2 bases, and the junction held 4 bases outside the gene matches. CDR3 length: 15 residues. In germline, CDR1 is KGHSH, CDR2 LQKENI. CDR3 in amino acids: CASSPATGAYNEQFF. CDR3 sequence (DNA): TGTGCCAGCTCACCTGCAACAGGGGCCTACAATGAGCAGTTCTTC.

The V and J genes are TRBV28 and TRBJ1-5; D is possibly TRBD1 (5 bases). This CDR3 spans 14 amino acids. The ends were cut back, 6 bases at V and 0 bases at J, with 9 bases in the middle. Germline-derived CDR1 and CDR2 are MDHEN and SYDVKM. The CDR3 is CASRRQYSNQPQHF. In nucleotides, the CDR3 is TGTGCCAGCAGACGACAGTATAGCAATCAGCCCCAGCATTTT.

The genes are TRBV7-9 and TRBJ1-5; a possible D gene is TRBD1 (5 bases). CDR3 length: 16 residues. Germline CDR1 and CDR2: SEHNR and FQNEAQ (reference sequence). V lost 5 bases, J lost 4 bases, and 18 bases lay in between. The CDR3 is CASSVDSGGRNQPQHF. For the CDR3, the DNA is TGTGCCAGCAGCGTCGATTCGGGGGGGAGAAATCAGCCCCAGCATTTT.

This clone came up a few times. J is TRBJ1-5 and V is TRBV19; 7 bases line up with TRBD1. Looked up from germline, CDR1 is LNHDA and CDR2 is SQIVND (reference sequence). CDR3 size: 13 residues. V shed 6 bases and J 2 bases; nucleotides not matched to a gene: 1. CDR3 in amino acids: CASRGTGNQPQHF. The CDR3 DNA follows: TGTGCCAGTAGGGGGACAGGCAATCAGCCCCAGCATTTT.

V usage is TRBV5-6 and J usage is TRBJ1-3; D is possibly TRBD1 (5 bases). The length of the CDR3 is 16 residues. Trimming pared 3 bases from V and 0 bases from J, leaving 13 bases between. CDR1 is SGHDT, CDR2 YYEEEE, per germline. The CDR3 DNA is TGTGCCAGCAGCTGGCGGGGTAGGGGCTCTGGAAACACCATATATTTT. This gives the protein CASSWRGRGSGNTIYF. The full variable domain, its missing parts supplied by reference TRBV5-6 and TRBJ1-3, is DAGVTQSPTHLIKTRGQQVTLRCSPKSGHDTVSWYQQALGQGPQFIFQYYEEEERQRGNFPDRFSGHQFPNYSSELNVNALLLGDSALYLCASSWRGRGSGNTIYFGEGSWLTVV.

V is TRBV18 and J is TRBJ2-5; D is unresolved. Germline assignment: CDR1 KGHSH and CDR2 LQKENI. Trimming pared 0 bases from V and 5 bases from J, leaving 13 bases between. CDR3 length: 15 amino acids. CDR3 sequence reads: CASSPPSISRETQYF. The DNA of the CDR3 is TGTGCCAGCTCACCACCGTCGATTAGCCGGGAGACCCAGTACTTC.

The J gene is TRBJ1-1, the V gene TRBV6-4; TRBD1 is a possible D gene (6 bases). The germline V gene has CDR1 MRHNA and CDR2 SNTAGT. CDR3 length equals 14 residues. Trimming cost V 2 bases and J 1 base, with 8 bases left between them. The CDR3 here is CASSDGGGNTEAFF. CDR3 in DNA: TGTGCCAGCAGTGACGGGGGCGGGAACACTGAAGCTTTCTTT.

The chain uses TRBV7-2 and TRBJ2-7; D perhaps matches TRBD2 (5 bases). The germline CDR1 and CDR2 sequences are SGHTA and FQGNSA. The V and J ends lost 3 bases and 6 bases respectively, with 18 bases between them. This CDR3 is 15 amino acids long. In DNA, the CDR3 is TGTGCCAGCAGCTTTGAAAACCCCCGGGGTGGCGAGCAGTACTTC. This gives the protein CASSFENPRGGEQYF.

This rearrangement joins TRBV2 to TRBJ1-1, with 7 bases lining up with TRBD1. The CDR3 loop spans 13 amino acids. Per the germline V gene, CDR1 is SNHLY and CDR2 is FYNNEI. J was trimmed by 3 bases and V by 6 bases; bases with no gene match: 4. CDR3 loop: CASSMQGDTEAFF. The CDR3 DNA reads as TGTGCCAGCAGCATGCAGGGGGACACTGAAGCTTTCTTT.

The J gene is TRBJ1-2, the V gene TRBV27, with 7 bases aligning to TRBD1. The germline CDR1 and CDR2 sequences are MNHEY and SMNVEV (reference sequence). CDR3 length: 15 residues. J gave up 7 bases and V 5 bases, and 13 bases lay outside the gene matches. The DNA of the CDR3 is TGTGCCAGCAGTCCTTACGACAGGGAGCTCTCTGGCTACACCTTC. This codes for CASSPYDRELSGYTF.

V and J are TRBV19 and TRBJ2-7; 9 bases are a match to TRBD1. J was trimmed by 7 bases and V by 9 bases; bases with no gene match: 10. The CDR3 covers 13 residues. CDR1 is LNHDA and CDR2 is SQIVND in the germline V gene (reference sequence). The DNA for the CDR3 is TGTGCCAGCGCTCGGGGACAGGGAGGTGAGCAGTACTTC. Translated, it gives CASARGQGGEQYF. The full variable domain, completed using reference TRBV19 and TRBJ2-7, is DGGITQSPKYLFRKEGQNVTLSCEQNLNHDAMYWYRQDPGQGLRLIYYSQIVNDFQKGDIAEGYSVSREKKESFPLTVTSAQKNPTAFYLCASARGQGGEQYFGPGTRLTVT.

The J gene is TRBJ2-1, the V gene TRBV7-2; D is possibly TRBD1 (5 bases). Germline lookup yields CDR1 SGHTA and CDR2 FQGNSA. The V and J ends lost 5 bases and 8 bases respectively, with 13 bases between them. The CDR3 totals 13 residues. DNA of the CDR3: TGTGCCAGCAGCGGACAATCCGCGGATGAGCAGTTCTTC. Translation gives CASSGQSADEQFF. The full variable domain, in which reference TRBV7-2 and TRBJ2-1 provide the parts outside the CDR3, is GAGVSQSPSNKVTEKGKDVELRCDPISGHTALYWYRQSLGQGLEFLIYFQGNSAPDKSGLPSDRFSAERTGGSVSTLTIQRTQQEDSAVYLCASSGQSADEQFFGPGTRLTVL.

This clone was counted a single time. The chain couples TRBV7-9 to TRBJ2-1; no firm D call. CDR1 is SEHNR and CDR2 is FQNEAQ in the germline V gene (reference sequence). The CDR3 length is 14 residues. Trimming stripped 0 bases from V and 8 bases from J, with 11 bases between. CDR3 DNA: TGTGCCAGCAGCTTAGCTGTCCTTCTTGATGAGCAGTTCTTC. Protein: CASSLAVLLDEQFF. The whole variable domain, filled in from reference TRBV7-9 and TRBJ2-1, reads DTGVSQNPRHKITKRGQNVTFRCDPISEHNRLYWYRQTLGQGPEFLTYFQNEAQLEKSRLLSDRFSAERPKGSFSTLEIQRTEQGDSAMYLCASSLAVLLDEQFFGPGTRLTVL.

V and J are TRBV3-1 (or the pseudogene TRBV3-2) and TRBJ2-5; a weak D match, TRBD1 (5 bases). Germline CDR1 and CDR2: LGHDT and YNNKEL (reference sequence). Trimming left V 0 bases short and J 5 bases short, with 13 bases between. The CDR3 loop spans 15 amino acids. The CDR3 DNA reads TGTGCCAGCAGCCAAGATCTGGACATCGGGGAGACCCAGTACTTC. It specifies CASSQDLDIGETQYF.

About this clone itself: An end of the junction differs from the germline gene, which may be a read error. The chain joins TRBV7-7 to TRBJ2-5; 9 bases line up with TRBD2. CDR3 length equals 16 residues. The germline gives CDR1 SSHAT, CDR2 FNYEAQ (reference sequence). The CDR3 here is CASSPSQRGVQETQYF. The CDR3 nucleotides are TGTGCTAGCAGCCCCTCCCAGCGGGGGGTTCAAGAGACCCAGTACTTC.